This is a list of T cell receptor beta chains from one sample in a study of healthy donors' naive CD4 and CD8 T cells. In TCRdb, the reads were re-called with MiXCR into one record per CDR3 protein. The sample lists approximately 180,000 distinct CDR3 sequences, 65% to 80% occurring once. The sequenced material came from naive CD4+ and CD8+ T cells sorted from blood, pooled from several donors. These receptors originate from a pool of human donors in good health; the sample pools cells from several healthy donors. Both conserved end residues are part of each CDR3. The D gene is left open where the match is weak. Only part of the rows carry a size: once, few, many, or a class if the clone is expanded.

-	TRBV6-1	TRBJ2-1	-	TGTGCCAGCAGTGAATACTGGTACAATGAGCAGTTCTTC	CASSEYWYNEQFF
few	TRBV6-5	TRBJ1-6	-	TGTGCCAGCAGGCCCTCGGGGCTAGGGGATTCACCCCTCCACTTT	CASRPSGLGDSPLHF
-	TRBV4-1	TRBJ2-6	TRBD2	TGCGCCAGCAGCCAAGTTGGACTAGCGGGAGCCGACTCTGGGGCCAACGTCCTGACTTTC	CASSQVGLAGADSGANVLTF
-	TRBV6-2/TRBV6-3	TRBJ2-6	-	TGTGCCAGCAGTTACTCTTCGAAGGCCAACGTCCTGACTTTC	CASSYSSKANVLTF
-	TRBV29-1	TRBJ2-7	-	TGCAGCGTTGACTGGCAGGGAGAGCAGTACTTC	CSVDWQGEQYF
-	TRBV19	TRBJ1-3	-	TGTGCCAGTAGTATTGGTCCATACTCTGGAAACACCATATATTTT	CASSIGPYSGNTIYF
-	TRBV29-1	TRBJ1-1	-	TGCAGCGTTGACGCTCTGGGGATGAACACTGAAGCTTTCTTT	CSVDALGMNTEAFF
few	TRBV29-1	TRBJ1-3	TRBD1	TGCAGCGCCAGGGGGCCTAGTTCTGGAAACACCATATATTTT	CSARGPSSGNTIYF
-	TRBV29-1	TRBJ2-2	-	TGCAGCGTTGAACCCCGCAGTGTGGGTAACACCGGGGAGCTGTTTTTT	CSVEPRSVGNTGELFF
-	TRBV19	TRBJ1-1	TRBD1	TGTGCCAGTAGTTCAGGGGGCTGGAACACTGAAGCTTTCTTT	CASSSGGWNTEAFF
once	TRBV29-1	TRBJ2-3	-	TGCAGTGAGGACGGGAGCACAGATACGCAGTATTTT	CSEDGSTDTQYF
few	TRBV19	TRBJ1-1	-	TGTGCCAGTAGTATACATCCCACCAGGGGCAAGAAGGCTGAAGCTTTCTTT	CASSIHPTRGKKAEAFF
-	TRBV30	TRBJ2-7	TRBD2	TGTGCCTGGAGTCTAGCGGGAGGGTGGGAGCAGTACTTC	CAWSLAGGWEQYF
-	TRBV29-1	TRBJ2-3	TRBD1	TGCAGCGTTGAAGAAGCAGGACAGGGTATGGATACGCAGTATTTT	CSVEEAGQGMDTQYF
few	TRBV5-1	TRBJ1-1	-	TGCGCCAGCAGCTTGGGGGCAGGGAACACTGAAGCTTTCTTT	CASSLGAGNTEAFF
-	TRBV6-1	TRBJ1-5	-	TGTGCCAGCAGTGAAGGGTTGAATCAGCCCCAGCATTTT	CASSEGLNQPQHF
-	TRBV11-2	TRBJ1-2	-	TGTGCCAGCAGTTCCCCTGGTTGGAGAGCTGGCTACACCTTC	CASSSPGWRAGYTF
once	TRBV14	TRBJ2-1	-	TGTGCCAGCAGCTATGTGGTGGGAGGCAATGAGCAGTTCTTC	CASSYVVGGNEQFF
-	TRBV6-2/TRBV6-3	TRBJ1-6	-	TGTGCCAGCAGTTACTCGAGTTCTGGAAATGATTCACCCCTCCACTTT	CASSYSSSGNDSPLHF
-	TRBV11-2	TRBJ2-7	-	TGTGCCAGCAGTTCCCCGGGGTTAGCGACCTACGAGCAGTACTTC	CASSSPGLATYEQYF
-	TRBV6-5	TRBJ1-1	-	TGTGCCAGCAGTTACTCGAGGCGGTTTGAAGCTTTCTTT	CASSYSRRFEAFF
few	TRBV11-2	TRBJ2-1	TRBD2	TGTGCCAGCAGCTACACGGGAGGTTCCTACAATGAGCAGTTCTTC	CASSYTGGSYNEQFF
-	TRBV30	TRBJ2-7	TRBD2	TGTGCCTGGATGGGGACTAGCAATTCCTACGAGCAGTACTTC	CAWMGTSNSYEQYF
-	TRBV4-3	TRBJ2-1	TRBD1	TGCGCCAGCAGCGAGAGCCGGGACAGTTTCTACAATGAGCAGTTCTTC	CASSESRDSFYNEQFF
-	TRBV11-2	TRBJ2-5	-	TGTGCCAGCAGCTTCAATCGGGACACCGAGACCCAGTACTTC	CASSFNRDTETQYF
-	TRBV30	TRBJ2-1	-	TGTGCCTGGAGAGAGGCGCAATACAATGAGCAGTTCTTC	CAWREAQYNEQFF
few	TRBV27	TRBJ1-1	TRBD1	TGTGCCAGCAGCCGGGGACAGTCGAACACTGAAGCTTTCTTT	CASSRGQSNTEAFF
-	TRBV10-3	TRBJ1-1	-	TGTGCCATCCAGAATAAAACAGGCAACACTGAAGCTTTCTTT	CAIQNKTGNTEAFF
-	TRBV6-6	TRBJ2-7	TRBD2	TGTGCCAGCTCCCAGAGCTCAGCGGGAGTATTTTCCTACGAGCAGTACTTC	CASSQSSAGVFSYEQYF
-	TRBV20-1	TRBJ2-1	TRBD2	TGCAGTGCTAGAGATCAAGCGGGGGATTACAATGAGCAGTTCTTC	CSARDQAGDYNEQFF
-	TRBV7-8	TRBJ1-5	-	TGTGCCAGCAGCCTCGGTACCGGGATTGGCCAGCCCCAGCATTTT	CASSLGTGIGQPQHF
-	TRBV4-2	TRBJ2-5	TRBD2	TGTGCCAGCAGCCCTTTTATAGCGGGAGAAGAGACCCAGTACTTC	CASSPFIAGEETQYF
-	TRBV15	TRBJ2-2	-	TGTGGAACCACGGAACTAAACACCGGGGAGCTGTTTTTT	CGTTELNTGELFF
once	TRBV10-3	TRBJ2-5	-	TGTGCCATCAGTGAGTCTTGGGAGACCCAGTACTTC	CAISESWETQYF
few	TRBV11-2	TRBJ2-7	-	TGTGCCAGCACCCAGGGGACTGGCTCCTACGAGCAGTACTTC	CASTQGTGSYEQYF
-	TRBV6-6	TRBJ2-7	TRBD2	TGTGCCAGCAGTCGACTAGCGGGACGCTCCTACGAGCAGTACTTC	CASSRLAGRSYEQYF
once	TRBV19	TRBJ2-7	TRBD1	TGTGCCAGTAGTATCCCGGGACAGGCTTCCTACGAGCAGTACTTC	CASSIPGQASYEQYF
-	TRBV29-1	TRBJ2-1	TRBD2	TGCAGCGTTGAGGGACTAGCGGGCCCCGAATTCTCCTACAATGAGCAGTTCTTC	CSVEGLAGPEFSYNEQFF
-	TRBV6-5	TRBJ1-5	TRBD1	TGTGCCAGCAGCCAAGGACAGGTTTTGAGTCAGCCCCAGCATTTT	CASSQGQVLSQPQHF
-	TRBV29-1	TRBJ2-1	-	TGCAGCGTTGGCTTATTCCTTGGCGACGATGAGCAGTTCTTC	CSVGLFLGDDEQFF
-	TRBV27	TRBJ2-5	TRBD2	TGTGCCAGCCGGCTCCTAGCGGGGGGACAAGAGACCCAGTACTTC	CASRLLAGGQETQYF
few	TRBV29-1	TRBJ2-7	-	TGCAGCGTTGGTTCGGGACCTACCTACGAGCAGTACTTC	CSVGSGPTYEQYF
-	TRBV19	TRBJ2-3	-	TGTGCCAGTAGTATAGACAAGCGGAATCCCACAGATACGCAGTATTTT	CASSIDKRNPTDTQYF
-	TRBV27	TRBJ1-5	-	TGTGCCAGCAGCCCCCTCCTACGTCAGCCCCAGCATTTT	CASSPLLRQPQHF
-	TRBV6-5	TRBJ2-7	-	TGTGCCAGCAGTGCCGACATGGACTACGAGCAGTACTTC	CASSADMDYEQYF
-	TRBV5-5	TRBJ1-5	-	TGTGCCAGCAGCTTGTTAGGTCCATTGCCCCAGCATTTT	CASSLLGPLPQHF